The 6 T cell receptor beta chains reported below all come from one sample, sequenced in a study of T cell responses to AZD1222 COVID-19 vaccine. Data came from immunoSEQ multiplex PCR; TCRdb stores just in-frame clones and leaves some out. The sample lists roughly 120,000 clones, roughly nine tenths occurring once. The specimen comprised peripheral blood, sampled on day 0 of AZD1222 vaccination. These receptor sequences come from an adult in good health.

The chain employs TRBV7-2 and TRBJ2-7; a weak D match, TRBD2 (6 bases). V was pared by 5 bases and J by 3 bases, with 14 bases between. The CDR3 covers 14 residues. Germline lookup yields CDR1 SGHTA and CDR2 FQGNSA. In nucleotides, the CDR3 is TGTGCCAGCAGCCCCTTGGGGGGAGACTACGAGCAGTACTTC. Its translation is CASSPLGGDYEQYF.

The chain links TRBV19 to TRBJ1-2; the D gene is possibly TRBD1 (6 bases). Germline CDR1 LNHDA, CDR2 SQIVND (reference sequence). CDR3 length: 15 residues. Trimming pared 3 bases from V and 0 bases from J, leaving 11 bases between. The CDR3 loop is CASSIPNRANYGYTF. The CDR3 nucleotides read TGTGCCAGTAGTATCCCCAACAGGGCTAACTATGGCTACACCTTC.

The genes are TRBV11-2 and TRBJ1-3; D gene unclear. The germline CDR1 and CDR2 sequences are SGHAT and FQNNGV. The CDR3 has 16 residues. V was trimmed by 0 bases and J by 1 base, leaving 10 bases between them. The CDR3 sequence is CASSLDLRKSGNTIYF. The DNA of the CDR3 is TGTGCCAGCAGCTTAGATCTTAGAAAGTCTGGAAACACCATATATTTT.

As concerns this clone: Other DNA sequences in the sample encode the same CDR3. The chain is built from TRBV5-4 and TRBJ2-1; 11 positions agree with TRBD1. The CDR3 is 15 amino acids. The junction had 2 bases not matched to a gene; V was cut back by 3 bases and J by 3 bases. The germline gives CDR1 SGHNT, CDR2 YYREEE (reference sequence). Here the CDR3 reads CASSSGTGGYNEQFF. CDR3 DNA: TGTGCCAGCAGCTCCGGGACAGGGGGCTACAATGAGCAGTTCTTC.

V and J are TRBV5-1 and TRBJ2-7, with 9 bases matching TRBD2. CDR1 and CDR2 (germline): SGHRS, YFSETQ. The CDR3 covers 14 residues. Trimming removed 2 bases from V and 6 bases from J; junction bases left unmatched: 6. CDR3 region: CASSFGLAGTEQYF. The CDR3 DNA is TGCGCCAGCAGCTTCGGGCTAGCGGGGACCGAGCAGTACTTC.

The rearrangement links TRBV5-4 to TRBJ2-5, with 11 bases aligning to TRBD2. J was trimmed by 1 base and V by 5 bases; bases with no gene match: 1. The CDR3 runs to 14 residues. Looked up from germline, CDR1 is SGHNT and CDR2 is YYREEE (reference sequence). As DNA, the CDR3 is TGTGCCAGCAGTAGCGGGGGGGTCCAAGAGACCCAGTACTTC. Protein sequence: CASSSGGVQETQYF. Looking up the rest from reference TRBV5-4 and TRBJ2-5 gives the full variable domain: ETGVTQSPTHLIKTRGQQVTLRCSSQSGHNTVSWYQQALGQGPQFIFQYYREEENGRGNFPPRFSGLQFPNYSSELNVNALELDDSALYLCASSSGGVQETQYFGPGTRLLVL.